Sequencing of this T cell receptor beta chain was carried out in a study of blood T cell repertoires in COVID-19. Study-level information: The United States, Italy and Spain were the sources of the acute and convalescent COVID-19 samples. Nucleic acid was either cDNA or gDNA, and it came from T cells, B-cell-depleted T cells, or PBMCs.

With 5 bases removed from V and 5 bases from J, the gap between germline ends came to 15 bases. This CDR3 spans 14 amino acids. CDR1 and CDR2 from the germline V gene are SGHVS and FNYEAQ. As processed by the authors: Estimation of nucleated cell counts relied on the amplification of reference gene primers. TCRdb's copy holds only in-frame clones and misses some; the assay was immunoSEQ multiplex PCR. The V and J calls and the clone size are those of that table, but D and trimming were determined from the DNA. The sample has around 190,000 clones, about 85% seen once. V is TRBV7-6 and J is TRBJ1-2, with TRBD1 as a possible D gene (6 bases). The clonotype comes from a woman older than 75 with acute or convalescent COVID-19. Specimen: peripheral blood. The CDR3 here is CASSPMGHPYGYTF. The DNA of the CDR3 is TGTGCCAGCAGCCCCATGGGACACCCGTATGGCTACACCTTC.